This passage covers 19 T cell receptor beta chains from one sample sequenced in a study of shared clonotypes between healthy human individuals. TCRdb keeps only in-frame clones here, not all; method: immunoSEQ multiplex PCR. The table has about 2.2 million clones, just under 95% seen once. Naive CD8 isolation took CD45RO-negative cells positively selected for CCR7 and excluded terminally differentiated effector memory CD45RA+ cells. Material for sequencing was naive CD8+ T cells from PBMCs. The receptors shown here come from a man between 18 and 35 years old in good health. Some clones in this sample may be carry-over from other donors' samples.

The chain has TRBV5-8 and TRBJ2-2; D call uncertain. The germline V gene has CDR1 SGHTS and CDR2 YDEGEE. Trimming cost V 0 bases and J 5 bases, with 5 bases left between them. The length of the CDR3 is 13 residues. The CDR3 region is CASSLVGTGELFF. The CDR3 coding sequence is TGTGCCAGCAGCTTGGTGGGAACCGGGGAGCTGTTTTTT.

V and J are TRBV13 and TRBJ1-2, with 8 bases that match TRBD1. Germline CDR1 is PRHDT and CDR2 is FYEKMQ (reference sequence). CDR3 length: 13 amino acids. Trimming removed 3 bases from V and 6 bases from J; junction bases left unmatched: 3. The CDR3 bases are TGTGCCAGCAGCTTCCAGGGGGCAAATGGCTACACCTTC. Its protein is CASSFQGANGYTF.

The J gene is TRBJ1-2, the V gene TRBV4-1; 7 nucleotides align to TRBD1. Germline CDR1 MGHRA, CDR2 YSYEKL. The CDR3 is 17 amino acids. V gave up 0 bases and J gave up 4 bases; unmatched junction bases: 11. CDR3 residues: CASSQDRRDSTIYGYTF. In DNA form, the CDR3 reads TGCGCCAGCAGCCAAGATCGGAGGGACAGCACAATCTATGGCTACACCTTC.

This clone has a single count. This chain joins TRBV6-1 and TRBJ1-5, with 7 bases matching TRBD1. The germline gives CDR1 MNHNS, CDR2 SASEGT. This CDR3 contains 15 residues. J was trimmed by 5 bases and V by 3 bases; bases with no gene match: 7. For the CDR3, the DNA is TGTGCCAGCAGTGACAGGGGGACCTCGGATCAGCCCCAGCATTTT. Its protein is CASSDRGTSDQPQHF.

The chain is built from TRBV5-1 and TRBJ2-7; D is ambiguous. In germline, CDR1 is SGHRS, CDR2 YFSETQ. The CDR3 is 16 residues long. V was cut by 1 base and J by 7 bases, with 21 bases left in between. CDR3 region: CASSLWSDQMKEEQYF. DNA of the CDR3: TGCGCCAGCAGCTTGTGGTCGGATCAGATGAAGGAAGAGCAGTACTTC.

The chain employs TRBV7-2 and TRBJ1-1, with 7 bases lining up with TRBD1. Germline V gene data show CDR1 as SGHTA and CDR2 as FQGNSA. This CDR3 is 16 amino acids long. With V trimmed by 2 bases and J by 3 bases, 9 bases remained unmatched. The CDR3 sequence: CASSLSQGRGYTEAFF. DNA of the CDR3: TGTGCCAGCAGCTTATCACAGGGGAGAGGGTACACTGAAGCTTTCTTT.

The chain couples TRBV6-4 to TRBJ2-2; a weak D match, TRBD1 (6 bases). The CDR3 length is 16 residues. With 7 bases removed from V and 2 bases from J, the gap between germline ends came to 17 bases. Germline V CDR1 and CDR2: MRHNA, SNTAGT. The CDR3 region has the DNA TGTGCCAGCACTAAAACCGGGACACCTAACACCGGGGAGCTGTTTTTT. Protein product: CASTKTGTPNTGELFF.

The chain links TRBV2 to TRBJ2-7, with 9 bases fitting TRBD2. J lost 3 bases, V lost 2 bases, and 8 bases had no gene match. In germline, CDR1 is SNHLY, CDR2 FYNNEI. The CDR3 extends over 16 amino acids. DNA of the CDR3: TGTGCCAGCAGTGAATCTGGGGTAGCGGGAGACTACGAGCAGTACTTC. Translating gives CASSESGVAGDYEQYF.

The V call is TRBV5-1, the J call TRBJ2-1, with a tentative D call TRBD2 (6 bases). V was cut by 0 bases and J by 9 bases, with 22 bases left in between. The germline gives CDR1 SGHRS, CDR2 YFSETQ. The length of the CDR3 is 17 residues. The CDR3 nucleotides read TGCGCCAGCAGCTTGGTCCCTCTAGAGGCGGGAATAAGTGAGCAGTTCTTC. Translated, it gives CASSLVPLEAGISEQFF. The complete variable domain, with remaining parts taken from reference TRBV5-1 and TRBJ2-1, reads KAGVTQTPRYLIKTRGQQVTLSCSPISGHRSVSWYQQTPGQGLQFLFEYFSETQRNKGNFPGRFSGRQFSNSRSEMNVSTLELGDSALYLCASSLVPLEAGISEQFFGPGTRLTVL.

This chain links TRBV14 with TRBJ2-7, with D possibly TRBD1 on 6 matching bases. The germline V gene has CDR1 SGHDN and CDR2 FVKESK. Trimming cost V 4 bases and J 3 bases, with 13 bases left between them. The CDR3 extends over 14 amino acids. CDR3 in amino acids: CASSRTVGRYEQYF. For the CDR3, the DNA is TGTGCCAGCAGCCGGACAGTTGGCCGCTACGAGCAGTACTTC.

This chain joins TRBV10-3 and TRBJ2-3; tentatively, D is TRBD1 (6 bases). This CDR3 is 15 amino acids long. From germline, CDR1 is ENHRY and CDR2 SYGVKD. The V end lost 6 bases, the J end lost 3 bases, and 16 bases lay between the germline ends. CDR3 nucleotide sequence: TGTGCCATCAGCCCGGTGTTGGGGGCGACAGATACGCAGTATTTT. As protein: CAISPVLGATDTQYF.

The chain links TRBV6-4 to TRBJ1-5; possibly TRBD1 for D (5 bases). The V end lost 6 bases, the J end lost 6 bases, and 9 bases lay between the germline ends. The V gene's germline CDR1 is MRHNA and CDR2 SNTAGT. CDR3 length equals 12 residues. The CDR3 DNA follows: TGTGCCAGCAGCCTAGGGGTTCAGCCCCAGCATTTT. Translated, it gives CASSLGVQPQHF.

The CDR3, as DNA: TGTGCCAGCAGCTTAAGGAGGGGCGTAGGTGGCTACACCTTC. It specifies CASSLRRGVGGYTF. The chain combines TRBV11-2 with TRBJ1-2; the D gene is possibly TRBD1 (5 bases). The CDR3 spans 14 residues. The V end was cut by 2 bases, the J end by 7 bases, with 14 bases between. The germline V gene encodes CDR1 SGHAT and CDR2 FQNNGV.

V gene TRBV7-9 combines with J gene TRBJ1-1; a weak D match, TRBD1 (6 bases). Between the trimmed V and J ends, which lost 6 bases and 6 bases, there was a span of 11 bases. CDR3 length equals 12 residues. Looked up from germline, CDR1 is SEHNR and CDR2 is FQNEAQ (reference sequence). CDR3 DNA sequence: TGTGCCAGCAGGCCACAGGGTGCTGAAGCTTTCTTT. Its protein product is CASRPQGAEAFF.

The V call is TRBV28, the J call TRBJ2-3, with D maybe TRBD2 (5 bases). This CDR3 spans 14 amino acids. V was clipped by 2 bases and J by 0 bases, with 6 bases between them. Germline V CDR1 and CDR2: MDHEN, SYDVKM. In DNA form, the CDR3 reads TGTGCCAGCAGTTTAGACTATAGCACAGATACGCAGTATTTT. This gives the protein CASSLDYSTDTQYF.

The chain carries TRBV7-2 and TRBJ1-2; TRBD1 matches at 7 bases. CDR3 length: 16 amino acids. Germline lookup yields CDR1 SGHTA and CDR2 FQGNSA. Trimming cost V 5 bases and J 5 bases; bases outside gene matches: 14. CDR3 sequence (DNA): TGTGCCAGCAGCGGGACCAAAAACGACAGGGTGTATGGCTACACCTTC. Residues: CASSGTKNDRVYGYTF.

The chain employs TRBV23-1 and TRBJ2-7; TRBD2 might be the D (5 bases). TRBV23-1 is placed among ORFs of uncertain function. V lost 2 bases and J 0 bases, leaving 17 bases between the germline ends. This CDR3 region has 17 residues. CDR3 nucleotides: TGCGCCAGCAGTCAACCTAATCGGACTTCCCGCTCCTACGAGCAGTACTTC. Residues: CASSQPNRTSRSYEQYF.

This clone was picked up one time. This chain joins TRBV6-1 and TRBJ2-2; unclear D gene. This CDR3 contains 14 residues. Between the trimmed V and J ends, which lost 6 bases and 4 bases, there was a span of 12 bases. Germline V gene data show CDR1 as MNHNS and CDR2 as SASEGT. The CDR3 is CASRRLLGTGELFF. The DNA for the CDR3 is TGTGCCAGCAGGAGATTGTTGGGCACCGGGGAGCTGTTTTTT.

The chain's CDR3 is CASSRAGLNYNEQFF. The CDR3 coding sequence is TGTGCCAGCAGCCGCGCCGGACTAAACTACAATGAGCAGTTCTTC. The rearrangement uses TRBV7-9 and TRBJ2-1, with D perhaps TRBD2 (6 bases). CDR1 and CDR2 from the germline V gene are SEHNR and FQNEAQ (reference sequence). The ends were cut back, 5 bases at V and 3 bases at J, with 14 bases in the middle. This CDR3 comprises 15 residues. Based on the CDR3 plus reference TRBV7-9 and TRBJ2-1, the full variable domain is DTGVSQNPRHKITKRGQNVTFRCDPISEHNRLYWYRQTLGQGPEFLTYFQNEAQLEKSRLLSDRFSAERPKGSFSTLEIQRTEQGDSAMYLCASSRAGLNYNEQFFGPGTRLTVL.